Shown below are 2 T cell receptor beta chains from a single sample sequenced in a study of T cell clonality in common variable immunodeficiency. Using immunoSEQ multiplex PCR, the repertoire was profiled, and TCRdb retains in-frame clones only, with some absent. Observed are about 37,000 clones, no singletons, with the top ten taking approximately 3%. Sequences were obtained from peripheral blood mononuclear cells. The source is a person between 18 and 69 years old in good health.

This clone was counted many times. The read finishes 3 residues shy of the CDR3 end, and the germline J gene is used to complete it. The chain recombines TRBV6-1 with TRBJ1-2, with D perhaps TRBD1 (6 bases). Per the germline V gene, CDR1 is MNHNS and CDR2 is SASEGT. Trimming removed 1 base at V and 4 bases at J, with 13 bases between. This CDR3 has 15 amino acids. Incomplete CDR3 DNA: TGTGCCAGCAGTGAAGAGTGGGCAGGGGTCTATGGC. Translation: CASSEEWAGVYG. The whole CDR3 sequence is CASSEEWAGVYGYTF.

This clone appeared a few times. The read terminates 3 residues ahead of where the CDR3 ends, so the germline J gene completes it. V gene TRBV7-2 combines with J gene TRBJ1-2; maybe TRBD1 (5 bases). Germline CDR1 and CDR2: SGHTA and FQGNSA. The CDR3 is made up of 15 amino acids. The CDR3 loop reads CASSYSGLSTYDYTF. Partial CDR3 DNA: TGTGCCAGCAGCTACTCGGGACTTTCTACCTACGAC. The full variable domain, in which reference TRBV7-2 and TRBJ1-2 provide the parts outside the CDR3, is GAGVSQSPSNKVTEKGKDVELRCDPISGHTALYWYRQSLGQGLEFLIYFQGNSAPDKSGLPSDRFSAERTGGSVSTLTIQRTQQEDSAVYLCASSYSGLSTYDYTFGSGTRLTVV.